Below, 18 T cell receptor beta chains from the same sample are listed, as sequenced in a study of T-cell reconstitution after alpha-beta-depleted transplantation in children. Preparation of the TCRbeta library involved a method that used unique molecular identifiers. TCRdb itself ran the PCR reads through MiXCR, one entry per CDR3 protein. Of roughly 500,000 distinct CDR3 sequences listed, more than 9% are singletons. The sample in question was PBMCs, obtained before TCRalphabeta/CD19-depleted stem cell transplant. These receptors all come from a child aged 2-15 years with inherited bone marrow failure, due to receive a stem cell transplant.

This clonotype was picked up many times. Here the CDR3 reads CSAEKAGSSTDTQYF. DNA of the CDR3: TGCAGTGCTGAGAAAGCGGGCTCAAGCACAGATACGCAGTATTTT. The rearrangement links TRBV20-1 to TRBJ2-3; D perhaps matches TRBD2 (6 bases). The germline gives CDR1 DFQATT, CDR2 SNEGSKA (reference sequence). Trimming shortened V by 5 bases and J by 0 bases, and 15 bases separated the two germline ends. The CDR3 has 15 residues.

V is TRBV20-1 and J is TRBJ2-7; D gene ambiguous. The V end lost 3 bases, the J end lost 6 bases, and 27 bases lay between the germline ends. This CDR3 has 17 residues. CDR1 and CDR2 from the germline V gene are DFQATT and SNEGSKA (reference sequence). In DNA form, the CDR3 reads TGCAGTGCTAGGGATGGCCGGGCTTTACCAATTTCGGGCGAGCAGTACTTC. This encodes CSARDGRALPISGEQYF.

The chain is built from TRBV5-1 and TRBJ2-5, with D maybe TRBD1 (5 bases). The length of the CDR3 is 15 residues. Trimming shortened V by 1 base and J by 5 bases, and 15 bases separated the two germline ends. Per germline, CDR1 SGHRS and CDR2 YFSETQ. The CDR3 protein is CASSLTGPGIETQYF. CDR3 DNA: TGCGCCAGCAGCTTGACAGGTCCAGGAATTGAGACCCAGTACTTC.

The rearrangement joins TRBV6-1 to TRBJ2-3; 8 bases are shared with TRBD2. Trimming cost V 8 bases and J 4 bases; bases outside gene matches: 8. The CDR3 consists of 14 residues. CDR1 is MNHNS, CDR2 SASEGT, per germline. CDR3 sequence (DNA): TGTGCCAGCGGCTCAAGCGGGAGCCCAGATACGCAGTATTTT. Encoded protein: CASGSSGSPDTQYF.

In this sample, this clonotype turned up once. The CDR3 here is CASSQAFEASSYEQYF. The CDR3 coding sequence is TGCGCCAGCAGCCAAGCCTTCGAGGCTAGCTCCTACGAGCAGTACTTC. The genes are TRBV4-3 and TRBJ2-7; D gene ambiguous. The CDR3 runs to 16 residues. Deletions cut 1 base from V and 0 bases from J, with 13 bases between. Germline V CDR1 and CDR2: LGHNA, YSLEER.

This clonotype was detected ten times or more. V usage is TRBV5-1 and J usage is TRBJ2-1; 9 bases are shared with TRBD2. The CDR3 runs to 16 residues. The germline V gene has CDR1 SGHRS and CDR2 YFSETQ. The trim removed 2 bases at V and 2 bases at J, leaving 5 bases unmatched. CDR3 DNA sequence: TGCGCCAGCAGCTTCCTAGCGGGGACTGCCTACAATGAGCAGTTCTTC. Encoded protein: CASSFLAGTAYNEQFF.

This clonotype was seen at least ten times. CDR3 nucleotide sequence: TGTGCCAGCAGGTCAGGAGAGAACTATGGCTACACCTTC. It codes for CASRSGENYGYTF. V gene TRBV28 combines with J gene TRBJ1-2; the D is unclear. The CDR3 totals 13 residues. Trimming removed 6 bases from V and 2 bases from J, with 10 bases in between. The germline gives CDR1 MDHEN, CDR2 SYDVKM.

This clonotype was seen repeatedly, ten times or more. The chain is built from TRBV29-1 and TRBJ1-2; D ambiguous. This CDR3 contains 13 residues. V lost 4 bases and J 4 bases, leaving 13 bases between the germline ends. The germline V gene encodes CDR1 SQVTM and CDR2 ANQGSEA. This CDR3 reads CSVGARMRYGYTF. Written as DNA, the CDR3 is TGCAGCGTTGGCGCCAGGATGCGCTATGGCTACACCTTC.

This clonotype has at least ten counts. The rearrangement links TRBV12-3 or TRBV12-4 to TRBJ1-2; D unresolved. Trimming removed 8 bases from V and 0 bases from J, with 10 bases in between. CDR3 length equals 13 residues. In DNA form, the CDR3 reads TGTGCCAGCGCAGACTGGTCTAACTATGGCTACACCTTC. Amino acids: CASADWSNYGYTF.

This clonotype was seen many times. This rearrangement joins TRBV20-1 to TRBJ1-4, with no clear D. From germline, CDR1 is DFQATT and CDR2 SNEGSKA (reference sequence). The CDR3 is made up of 9 amino acids. Trimming stripped 3 bases from V and 8 bases from J, with 1 base between. As DNA, the CDR3 is TGCAGTGCTAGGGAAAAACTGTTTTTT. This codes for CSAREKLFF.

This clonotype was detected ten times or more. The chain links TRBV27 to TRBJ2-2; D is possibly TRBD2 (6 bases). This CDR3 comprises 17 residues. Trimming stripped 7 bases from V and 5 bases from J, with 23 bases between. The V gene's germline CDR1 is MNHEY and CDR2 SMNVEV (reference sequence). Here the CDR3 DNA reads TGTGCCAGCACCCCTCTGGCGGGGAGAGTGAGGACCGGGGAGCTGTTTTTT. It encodes CASTPLAGRVRTGELFF.

Many counts were recorded for this clonotype. V is TRBV7-9 and J is TRBJ2-1; either TRBD1 or TRBD2 may supply D (5 bases each). In germline, CDR1 is SEHNR, CDR2 FQNEAQ (reference sequence). V lost 5 bases and J lost 10, with 18 bases in between. The CDR3 sequence is 14 residues long. In nucleotides, the CDR3 is TGTGCCAGCAGCCTTGATCTAGCCTCAGGGGAGCAGTTCTTC. This codes for CASSLDLASGEQFF.

The chain is built from TRBV25-1 and TRBJ2-1; the match to TRBD2 covers 7 bases. Per germline, CDR1 MGHDK and CDR2 SYGVNS. The CDR3 length is 13 residues. V dropped 2 bases and J dropped 10; count of bases not matched to a gene: 5. The CDR3 bases are TGTGCCAGCAGTGAAGCGGGAGAAAGCGAGCAGTTCTTC. Translated, it gives CASSEAGESEQFF.

This clonotype has ten or more counts. The J gene is TRBJ2-3, the V gene TRBV27, with a weak D call TRBD1 (5 bases). The germline V and J ends were trimmed by 1 base and 0 bases, with 8 bases remaining between them. Germline CDR1 is MNHEY and CDR2 is SMNVEV (reference sequence). The CDR3 sequence is 15 residues long. This CDR3 is CASSLLPGSTDTQYF. CDR3 DNA sequence: TGTGCCAGCAGTTTATTGCCAGGGAGCACAGATACGCAGTATTTT.

This clonotype was picked up many times. This sequence joins TRBV6-5 and TRBJ1-5; D might be TRBD1 (6 bases). Germline CDR1 reads MNHEY; CDR2 reads SVGAGI. V was pared by 2 bases and J by 2 bases, with 10 bases between. This CDR3 comprises 15 residues. This chain's CDR3 is CASSYDGGRNQPQHF. The CDR3, as DNA: TGTGCCAGCAGTTACGACGGGGGGCGCAATCAGCCCCAGCATTTT.

This clonotype was counted ten times or more. This chain joins TRBV10-3 and TRBJ2-5; TRBD1 is a possible D gene (6 bases). V was clipped by 10 bases and J by 1 base, with 22 bases between them. CDR3 length equals 16 residues. In germline, CDR1 is ENHRY, CDR2 SYGVKD. The CDR3 nucleotides are TGTGCCACCCATCCGACAGGTCCCCTTTCCCAAGAGACCCAGTACTTC. It translates to CATHPTGPLSQETQYF.

This clonotype was recorded at least ten times. The chain recombines TRBV7-9 with TRBJ2-7, with D maybe TRBD1 (6 bases). V was trimmed by 5 bases and J by 2 bases, leaving 13 bases between them. The V gene's germline CDR1 is SEHNR and CDR2 FQNEAQ (reference sequence). This CDR3 comprises 14 residues. Here the CDR3 reads CASSQGQLPYEQYF. The CDR3 nucleotides are TGTGCCAGCAGCCAAGGACAGCTTCCCTACGAGCAGTACTTC.

At least ten counts were recorded for this clonotype. V usage is TRBV27 and J usage is TRBJ1-2; possibly TRBD1 for D (5 bases). The CDR3 runs to 15 residues. Germline CDR1 is MNHEY and CDR2 is SMNVEV (reference sequence). V was clipped by 6 bases and J by 2 bases, with 16 bases between them. CDR3 protein: CASRTVGTVNYGYTF. The CDR3 coding sequence is TGTGCCAGCAGAACCGTAGGGACGGTGAACTATGGCTACACCTTC.